The following is a T cell receptor beta chain sequence with its context. Germline CDR1 and CDR2: WSHSY and SAAADI. With 4 bases clipped from V and 7 bases from J, the junction kept 3 bases outside the gene matches. The CDR3 has 13 amino acids. The sample comes from a study of blood T cell repertoires in COVID-19. Original analysis: Reference gene primer amplification gave estimated nucleated cell counts. Clones were read by immunoSEQ multiplex PCR, and TCRdb kept only the in-frame ones, dropping some. The V and J calls and clone size were taken over from that table, and D and trimming were inferred from the DNA. This table holds roughly 250,000 clones, around 85% found once.

The receptor was derived from a woman of 80 years or more with acute or convalescent COVID-19. This chain joins TRBV10-2 and TRBJ2-1; 8 bases align to TRBD2. The source material was peripheral blood. CDR3: CASSGGGRNEQFF. The CDR3 coding sequence is TGCGCCAGCAGTGGCGGGGGGAGAAATGAGCAGTTCTTC.